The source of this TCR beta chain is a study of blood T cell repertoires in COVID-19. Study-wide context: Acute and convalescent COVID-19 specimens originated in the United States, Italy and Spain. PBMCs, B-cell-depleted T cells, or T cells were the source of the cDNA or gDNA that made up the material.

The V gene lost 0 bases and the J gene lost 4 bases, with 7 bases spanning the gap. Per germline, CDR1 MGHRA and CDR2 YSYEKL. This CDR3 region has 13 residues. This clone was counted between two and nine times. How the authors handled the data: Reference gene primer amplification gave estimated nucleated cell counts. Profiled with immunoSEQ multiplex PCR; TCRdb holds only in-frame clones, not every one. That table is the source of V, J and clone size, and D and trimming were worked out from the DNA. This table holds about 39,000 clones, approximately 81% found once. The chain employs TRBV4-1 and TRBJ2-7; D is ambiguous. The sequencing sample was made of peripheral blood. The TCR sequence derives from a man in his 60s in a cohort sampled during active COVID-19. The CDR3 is CASSQEPTYEQYF. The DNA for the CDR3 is TGCGCCAGCAGCCAAGAGCCGACTTACGAGCAGTACTTC.